These 22 T cell receptor beta chains were all obtained from the same sample, sequenced in a study of blood T cell repertoires in COVID-19. Clones were sequenced by immunoSEQ multiplex PCR, and TCRdb holds only the in-frame ones, with some missing. Of some 67,000 clones listed, approximately 87% were seen once; the top ten hold 1.2%. The sequenced sample was peripheral blood. Every receptor here comes from a woman in her sixties or seventies with acute or convalescent COVID-19.

The V call is TRBV30, the J call TRBJ1-2; D possibly corresponds to TRBD1 (5 bases). Trimming took off 3 bases at V and 4 bases at J, with 15 bases between the two ends. Germline V CDR1 and CDR2: GTSNPN, SVGIG (reference sequence). The CDR3 has 14 residues. CDR3 residues: CAWSHARGTYGYTF. The CDR3 region has the DNA TGTGCCTGGAGCCACGCCCGGGGGACCTATGGCTACACCTTC.

The chain recombines TRBV2 with TRBJ2-5; D possibly corresponds to TRBD2 (5 bases). This CDR3 comprises 15 residues. Germline-derived CDR1 and CDR2 are SNHLY and FYNNEI. The V gene lost 8 bases and the J gene lost 5 bases, with 21 bases spanning the gap. CDR3 sequence reads: CASPRGSVGGETQYF. CDR3 DNA: TGTGCCAGCCCTAGAGGGTCAGTGGGTGGGGAGACCCAGTACTTC. The variable domain in full, completed from reference TRBV2 and TRBJ2-5, reads EPEVTQTPSHQVTQMGQEVILRCVPISNHLYFYWYRQILGQKVEFLVSFYNNEISEKSEIFDDQFSVERPDGSNFTLKIRSTKLEDSAMYFCASPRGSVGGETQYFGPGTRLLVL.

The rearrangement links TRBV25-1 to TRBJ2-1; tentatively, D is TRBD2 (5 bases). This CDR3 region has 13 residues. Trimming pared 3 bases from V and 12 bases from J, leaving 15 bases between. CDR1 is MGHDK, CDR2 SYGVNS, per germline. The CDR3 protein is CASSDPGRELQFF. In DNA, the CDR3 is TGTGCCAGCAGTGACCCCGGACGGGAATTGCAGTTCTTC.

The chain carries TRBV3-1 (or the pseudogene TRBV3-2) and TRBJ1-1, with D possibly TRBD1 on 6 matching bases. The germline gives CDR1 LGHDT, CDR2 YNNKEL (reference sequence). The CDR3 has 14 residues. V was shortened by 4 bases and J by 5 bases, with 14 bases between the two germline ends. CDR3: CASSRAGGATEAFF. Written as DNA, the CDR3 is TGTGCCAGCAGCCGTGCGGGGGGCGCAACTGAAGCTTTCTTT.

The genes are TRBV11-2 and TRBJ2-3; D might be TRBD1 (5 bases). CDR3 length: 18 amino acids. Trimming left V 5 bases short and J 0 bases short, with 21 bases between. The germline CDR1 and CDR2 sequences are SGHAT and FQNNGV. The DNA for the CDR3 is TGTGCCAGCAGCCCAAAGGCTATAGTAGGACATAGCACAGATACGCAGTATTTT. Protein sequence: CASSPKAIVGHSTDTQYF.

The chain recombines TRBV11-2 with TRBJ2-3, with 8 positions matching TRBD2. V was pared by 4 bases and J by 5 bases, with 5 bases of the junction left unmatched. The germline gives CDR1 SGHAT, CDR2 FQNNGV. This CDR3 spans 14 amino acids. CDR3 residues: CASSWGLAGDTQYF. CDR3 nucleotides: TGTGCCAGCAGCTGGGGGCTAGCGGGAGATACGCAGTATTTT.

This clone was detected only once. This chain links TRBV27 with TRBJ1-6; 7 positions match TRBD1. Germline V gives CDR1 MNHEY, CDR2 SMNVEV (reference sequence). The CDR3 has 16 residues. Trimming at V came to 6 bases and at J to 10 bases, leaving 15 bases not matched to a gene. CDR3: CASRSYRGRLGSPLHF. Written as DNA, the CDR3 is TGTGCCAGCAGATCCTACAGGGGACGCCTTGGCTCACCCCTCCACTTT.

The chain combines TRBV20-1 with TRBJ2-1, with 8 positions matching TRBD2. From germline, CDR1 is DFQATT and CDR2 SNEGSKA (reference sequence). The CDR3 length is 14 residues. The junction had 10 bases not matched to a gene; V was cut back by 3 bases and J by 9 bases. The CDR3 loop reads CSASVLSGSGEQFF. The CDR3 nucleotides are TGCAGTGCTAGTGTTTTGAGCGGGAGCGGTGAGCAGTTCTTC.

About this clone itself: One junction end does not reproduce the germline sequence, and a read error may be involved. V usage is TRBV7-2 and J usage is TRBJ2-2; TRBD2 is a possible D gene (5 bases). Germline V lookup: CDR1 SGHTA, CDR2 FQGNSA. CDR3 length: 15 amino acids. CDR3 sequence reads: CAGSLVGGSTGELFF. DNA for the CDR3: TGTGCCGGCAGCTTAGTGGGCGGGTCCACCGGGGAGCTGTTTTTT.

This sequence joins TRBV4-3 and TRBJ2-3, with 7 bases identical to TRBD1. V trimming: 0 bases; J trimming: 4 bases; junction bases outside the gene matches: 4. This CDR3 spans 15 amino acids. Germline V gives CDR1 LGHNA, CDR2 YSLEER. CDR3 nucleotides: TGCGCCAGCAGCCAAGACAGGGGGTGGTCAGATACGCAGTATTTT. This encodes CASSQDRGWSDTQYF.

V usage is TRBV9 and J usage is TRBJ1-1, with TRBD1 matching 8 bases. CDR3 length: 15 residues. V lost 2 bases, J lost 1 base, and 4 bases stayed unmatched. Germline V gene data show CDR1 as SGDLS and CDR2 as YYNGEE. The CDR3 loop reads CASSVTDRGNTEAFF. The CDR3, as DNA: TGTGCCAGCAGCGTGACTGACAGGGGGAACACTGAAGCTTTCTTT.

The rearrangement joins TRBV13 to TRBJ1-6, with TRBD1 identical over 7 bases. Germline CDR1 PRHDT, CDR2 FYEKMQ (reference sequence). J gave up 9 bases and V 4 bases, and 6 bases lay outside the gene matches. This CDR3 region has 14 residues. The CDR3 here is CASSSQGVGSPLHF. The CDR3, as DNA: TGTGCCAGCAGCTCTCAGGGGGTAGGTTCACCCCTCCACTTT.

This sequence joins TRBV7-9 and TRBJ1-2; D is unclear. In germline, CDR1 is SEHNR, CDR2 FQNEAQ (reference sequence). V was shortened by 0 bases and J by 7 bases, with 12 bases between the two germline ends. The CDR3 runs 14 residues. In DNA form, the CDR3 reads TGTGCCAGCAGCTTAGCAGGGAGGCCCTTTGGCTACACCTTC. Residues: CASSLAGRPFGYTF.

This chain connects TRBV5-8 to TRBJ1-5, with TRBD1 matching over 10 bases. This CDR3 is built from 13 residues. CDR1 SGHTS and CDR2 YDEGEE come from the germline V gene. Trimming cost V 4 bases and J 7 bases; bases outside gene matches: 2. CDR3 sequence: CASSQDRGQPQHF. The CDR3 nucleotides are TGTGCCAGCAGCCAGGACAGGGGGCAGCCCCAGCATTTT. The entire variable domain, with the rest obtained from reference TRBV5-8 and TRBJ1-5, is as follows: EAGVTQSPTHLIKTRGQQATLRCSPISGHTSVYWYQQALGLGLQFLLWYDEGEERNRGNFPPRFSGRQFPNYSSELNVNALELEDSALYLCASSQDRGQPQHFGDGTRLSIL.

The chain has TRBV27 and TRBJ1-5; perhaps TRBD1 as D (6 bases). The CDR3 runs 17 residues. V lost 6 bases and J lost 0, with 18 bases in between. Germline loops: CDR1 MNHEY, CDR2 SMNVEV (reference sequence). DNA for the CDR3: TGTGCCAGCAGCCCCAGTGCCGGGGACAATAGCAATCAGCCCCAGCATTTT. It encodes CASSPSAGDNSNQPQHF.

This chain connects TRBV30 to TRBJ1-5; no firm D call. The V end lost 8 bases, the J end lost 3 bases, and 14 bases lay between the germline ends. Looked up from germline, CDR1 is GTSNPN and CDR2 is SVGIG (reference sequence). The CDR3 is 13 residues long. CDR3 amino acids: CATNSGINQPQHF. CDR3 bases: TGTGCCACCAACTCGGGGATCAATCAGCCCCAGCATTTT.

For the CDR3, the DNA is TGTGCCAGCAGCCAAGATCACGGGTCCCGCTATGGCTACACCTTC. Translation gives CASSQDHGSRYGYTF. The chain couples TRBV4-2 to TRBJ1-2, with D unclear. CDR3 length equals 15 residues. Germline V gene sequence: CDR1 LGHNA, CDR2 YNFKEQ. Deletions cut 0 bases from V and 4 bases from J, with 12 bases between.

V gene TRBV11-2 combines with J gene TRBJ1-5; D not resolved. Germline V gives CDR1 SGHAT, CDR2 FQNNGV. The V end was cut by 6 bases, the J end by 0 bases, with 15 bases between. This CDR3 spans 16 amino acids. CDR3 amino acids: CASSQSWGVSNQPQHF. The CDR3 bases are TGTGCCAGCAGTCAGTCATGGGGAGTTAGCAATCAGCCCCAGCATTTT.

V and J are TRBV6-4 and TRBJ2-7, with 12 nucleotides matching TRBD2. In germline, CDR1 is MRHNA, CDR2 SNTAGT. Trimming cost V 0 bases and J 6 bases; bases outside gene matches: 6. The CDR3 totals 16 residues. The CDR3 region has the DNA TGTGCCAGCAGTGACTCGACTAGCGGGAGATTAGGCGAGCAGTACGTC. Translated, it gives CASSDSTSGRLGEQYV.

The chain is built from TRBV7-2 and TRBJ1-3, with D hard to call. The V gene lost 5 bases and the J gene lost 0 bases, with 8 bases spanning the gap. The CDR3 has 14 amino acids. The germline gives CDR1 SGHTA, CDR2 FQGNSA. The CDR3 reads CASSGEFSGNTIYF. CDR3 DNA sequence: TGTGCCAGCAGCGGAGAATTCTCTGGAAACACCATATATTTT. Full variable domain (remainder filled in from reference TRBV7-2 and TRBJ1-3): GAGVSQSPSNKVTEKGKDVELRCDPISGHTALYWYRQSLGQGLEFLIYFQGNSAPDKSGLPSDRFSAERTGGSVSTLTIQRTQQEDSAVYLCASSGEFSGNTIYFGEGSWLTVV.

The chain links TRBV7-9 to TRBJ2-1; 9 positions agree with TRBD2. With 5 bases clipped from V and 8 bases from J, the junction kept 10 bases outside the gene matches. Germline V gives CDR1 SEHNR, CDR2 FQNEAQ (reference sequence). This CDR3 comprises 15 residues. The CDR3 region is CASSPLAGGLDEQFF. DNA for the CDR3: TGTGCCAGCAGCCCGCTTGCGGGGGGGCTCGATGAGCAGTTCTTC.

The chain combines TRBV6-6 with TRBJ2-1; the match to TRBD2 covers 8 bases. CDR1 is MNHNY and CDR2 is SVGAGI in the germline V gene (reference sequence). This CDR3 has 15 amino acids. V lost 5 bases to trimming and J lost 7 bases; unmatched junction nucleotides: 10. CDR3 in DNA: TGTGCCAGCAGTCCCTCCGGGGGGGCCGGTAATGAGCAGTTCTTC. It yields the protein CASSPSGGAGNEQFF.